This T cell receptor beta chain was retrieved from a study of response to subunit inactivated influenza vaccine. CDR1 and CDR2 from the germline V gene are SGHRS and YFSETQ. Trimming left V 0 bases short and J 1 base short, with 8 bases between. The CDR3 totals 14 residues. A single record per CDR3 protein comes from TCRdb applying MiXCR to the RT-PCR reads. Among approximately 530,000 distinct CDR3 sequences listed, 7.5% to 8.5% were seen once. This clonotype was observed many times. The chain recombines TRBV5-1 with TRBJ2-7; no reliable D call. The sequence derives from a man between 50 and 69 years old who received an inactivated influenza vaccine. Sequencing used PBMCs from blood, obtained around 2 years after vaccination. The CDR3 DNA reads TGCGCCAGCAGCTTGGTATACGGATCCTACGAGCAGTACTTC. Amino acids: CASSLVYGSYEQYF.